The clone carrying this T cell receptor (beta chain) was seen at least ten times. Its target is unknown. The sample originates from a study of T cells in Graves' hyperthyroidism and ophthalmopathy. Study summary: It was at initial diagnosis, before any treatment, that peripheral blood was collected. Study conclusions and caveats: Most thyroid-expanded clonotypes above 0.001 were also found in blood.

Authors of the study amplified TCR beta CDR3 regions from RNA transcripts. RT-PCR in the first round (using the HTBI primer set) targeted the TCR CDR3. One entry per CDR3 protein results from TCRdb running MiXCR on the multiplex PCR reads. The data contain about 520,000 distinct CDR3 sequences, less than 25% of them seen just once; the ten biggest clones take up around a quarter. V was cut by 0 bases and J by 7 bases, with 15 bases left in between. Germline CDR1 reads DFQATT; CDR2 reads SNEGSKA (reference sequence). The CDR3 extends over 14 amino acids. Patients were aged 18 to 65, had disease duration under 2 months, and had newly diagnosed hyperthyroidism. Any patient presenting with uncontrolled infection, other autoimmune disease, pregnancy or lactation was left out.

The sample taken for sequencing was blood. This receptor was identified in a man younger than 35 with Graves' hyperthyroidism. The chain combines TRBV20-1 with TRBJ2-5, with TRBD1 as a possible D gene (5 bases). The CDR3 DNA reads as TGCAGTGCTAGAGATAGGCAGGGCTTGGGGACCCAGTACTTC. As protein: CSARDRQGLGTQYF.